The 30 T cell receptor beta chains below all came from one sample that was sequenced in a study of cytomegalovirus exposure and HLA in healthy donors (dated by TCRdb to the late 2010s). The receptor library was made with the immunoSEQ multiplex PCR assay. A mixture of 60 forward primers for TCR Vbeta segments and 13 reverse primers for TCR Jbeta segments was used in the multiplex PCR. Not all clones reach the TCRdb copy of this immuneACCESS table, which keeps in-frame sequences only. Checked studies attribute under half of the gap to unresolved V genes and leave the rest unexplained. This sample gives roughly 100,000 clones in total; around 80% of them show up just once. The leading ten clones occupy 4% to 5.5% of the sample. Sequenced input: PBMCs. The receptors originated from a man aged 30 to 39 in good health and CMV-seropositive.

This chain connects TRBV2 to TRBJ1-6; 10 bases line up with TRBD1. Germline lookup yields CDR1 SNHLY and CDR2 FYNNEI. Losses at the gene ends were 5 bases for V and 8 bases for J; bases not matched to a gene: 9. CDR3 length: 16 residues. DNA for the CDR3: TGTGCCAGCAGTCTATCTCGGGACAGGGGACATTCACCCCTCCACTTT. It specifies CASSLSRDRGHSPLHF.

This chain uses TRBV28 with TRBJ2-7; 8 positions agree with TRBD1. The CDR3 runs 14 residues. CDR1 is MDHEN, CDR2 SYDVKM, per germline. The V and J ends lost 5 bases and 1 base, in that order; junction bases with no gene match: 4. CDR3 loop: CASSIRGQSYEQYF. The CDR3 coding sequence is TGTGCCAGCAGTATCAGGGGGCAGTCCTACGAGCAGTACTTC.

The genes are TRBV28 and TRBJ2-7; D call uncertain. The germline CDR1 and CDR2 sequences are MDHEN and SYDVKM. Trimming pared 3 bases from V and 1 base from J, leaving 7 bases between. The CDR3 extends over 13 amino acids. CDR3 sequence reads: CASSFDWSYEQYF. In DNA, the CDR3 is TGTGCCAGCAGTTTCGACTGGTCCTACGAGCAGTACTTC.

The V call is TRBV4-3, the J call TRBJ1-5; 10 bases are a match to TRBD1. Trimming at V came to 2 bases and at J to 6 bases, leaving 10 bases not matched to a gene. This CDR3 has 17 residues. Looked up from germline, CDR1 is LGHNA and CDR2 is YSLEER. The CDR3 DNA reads TGCGCCAGCAGCCAATCACTCCGGGACAGGGGTAGTCAGCCCCAGCATTTT. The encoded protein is CASSQSLRDRGSQPQHF.

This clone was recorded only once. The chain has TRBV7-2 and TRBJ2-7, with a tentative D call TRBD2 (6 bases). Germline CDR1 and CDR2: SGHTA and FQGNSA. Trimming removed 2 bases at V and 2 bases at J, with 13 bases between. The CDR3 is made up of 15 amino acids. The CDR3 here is CASSLIPGTPYEQYF. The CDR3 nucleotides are TGTGCCAGCAGCTTAATCCCCGGGACTCCCTACGAGCAGTACTTC.

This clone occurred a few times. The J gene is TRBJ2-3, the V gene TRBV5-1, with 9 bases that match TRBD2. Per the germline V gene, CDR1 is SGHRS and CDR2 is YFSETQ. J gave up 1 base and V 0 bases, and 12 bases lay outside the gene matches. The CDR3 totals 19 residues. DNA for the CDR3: TGCGCCAGCAGCTTGGCCCCGAGGTTTGGCGGGGGGGGCACAGATACGCAGTATTTT. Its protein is CASSLAPRFGGGGTDTQYF.

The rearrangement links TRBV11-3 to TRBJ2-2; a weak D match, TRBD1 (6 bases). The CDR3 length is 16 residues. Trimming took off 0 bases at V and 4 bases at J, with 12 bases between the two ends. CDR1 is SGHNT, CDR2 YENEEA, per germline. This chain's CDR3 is CASSLDQGGFTGELFF. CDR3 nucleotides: TGTGCCAGCAGCTTAGATCAAGGGGGATTCACCGGGGAGCTGTTTTTT.

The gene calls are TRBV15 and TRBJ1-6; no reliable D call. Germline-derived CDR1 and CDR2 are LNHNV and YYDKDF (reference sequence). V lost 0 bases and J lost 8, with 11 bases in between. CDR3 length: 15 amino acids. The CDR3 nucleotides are TGTGCCACCAGCAGAGAGGCGTACGGGGATTCACCCCTCCACTTT. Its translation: CATSREAYGDSPLHF.

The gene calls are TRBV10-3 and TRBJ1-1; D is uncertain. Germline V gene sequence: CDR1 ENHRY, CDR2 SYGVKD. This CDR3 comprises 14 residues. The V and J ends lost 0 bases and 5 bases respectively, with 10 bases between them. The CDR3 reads CAISESVRGTEAFF. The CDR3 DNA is TGTGCCATCAGTGAGTCTGTCAGAGGGACTGAAGCTTTCTTT.

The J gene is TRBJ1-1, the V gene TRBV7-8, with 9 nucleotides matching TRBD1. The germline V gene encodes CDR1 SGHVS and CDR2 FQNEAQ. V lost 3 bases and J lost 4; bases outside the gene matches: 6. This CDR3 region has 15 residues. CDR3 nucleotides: TGTGCCAGCAGCTTCCGGGACAGGGAGGGCACTGAAGCTTTCTTT. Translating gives CASSFRDREGTEAFF. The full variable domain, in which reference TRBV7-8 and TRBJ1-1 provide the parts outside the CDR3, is GAGVSQSPRYKVAKRGQDVALRCDPISGHVSLFWYQQALGQGPEFLTYFQNEAQLDKSGLPSDRFFAERPEGSVSTLKIQRTQQEDSAVYLCASSFRDREGTEAFFGQGTRLTVV.

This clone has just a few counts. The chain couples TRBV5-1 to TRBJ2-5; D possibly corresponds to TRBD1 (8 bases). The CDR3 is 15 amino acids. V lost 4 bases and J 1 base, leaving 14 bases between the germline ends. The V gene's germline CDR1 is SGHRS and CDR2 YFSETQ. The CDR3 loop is CASSPGGQAQETQYF. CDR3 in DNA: TGCGCCAGCAGCCCGGGGGGACAGGCCCAAGAGACCCAGTACTTC.

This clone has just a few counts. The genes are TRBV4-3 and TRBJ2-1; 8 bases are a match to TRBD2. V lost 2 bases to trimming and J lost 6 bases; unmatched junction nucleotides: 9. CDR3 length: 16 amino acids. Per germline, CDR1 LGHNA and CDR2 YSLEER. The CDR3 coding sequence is TGCGCCAGCAGCCAAACTGGACTAGCCGTTGGCAATGAGCAGTTCTTC. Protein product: CASSQTGLAVGNEQFF.

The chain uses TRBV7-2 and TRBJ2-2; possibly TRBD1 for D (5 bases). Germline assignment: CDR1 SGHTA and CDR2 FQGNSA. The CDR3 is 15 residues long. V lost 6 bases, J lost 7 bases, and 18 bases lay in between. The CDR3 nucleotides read TGTGCCAGCAGTCTTGACCAGGGTCCAGGCGGGGAGCTGTTTTTT. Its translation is CASSLDQGPGGELFF.

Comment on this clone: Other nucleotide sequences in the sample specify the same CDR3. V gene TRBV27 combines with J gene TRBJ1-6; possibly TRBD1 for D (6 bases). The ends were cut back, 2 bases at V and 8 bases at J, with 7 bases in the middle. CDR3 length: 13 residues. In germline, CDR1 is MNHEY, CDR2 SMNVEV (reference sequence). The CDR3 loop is CASSLNRDSPLHF. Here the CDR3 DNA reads TGTGCCAGCAGTTTAAACAGGGATTCACCCCTCCACTTT.

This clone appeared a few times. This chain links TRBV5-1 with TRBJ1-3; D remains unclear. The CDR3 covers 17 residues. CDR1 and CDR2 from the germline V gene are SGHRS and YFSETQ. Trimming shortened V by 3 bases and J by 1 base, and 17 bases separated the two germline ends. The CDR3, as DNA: TGCGCCAGCAGCTCCTCTATCGCAGGTAGATCTGGAAACACCATATATTTT. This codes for CASSSSIAGRSGNTIYF.

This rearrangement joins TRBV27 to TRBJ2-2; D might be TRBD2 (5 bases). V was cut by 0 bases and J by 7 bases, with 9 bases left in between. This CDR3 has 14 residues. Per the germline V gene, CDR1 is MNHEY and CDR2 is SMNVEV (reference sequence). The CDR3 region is CASSLSGVGGELFF. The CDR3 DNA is TGTGCCAGCAGTTTATCCGGGGTTGGCGGGGAGCTGTTTTTT.

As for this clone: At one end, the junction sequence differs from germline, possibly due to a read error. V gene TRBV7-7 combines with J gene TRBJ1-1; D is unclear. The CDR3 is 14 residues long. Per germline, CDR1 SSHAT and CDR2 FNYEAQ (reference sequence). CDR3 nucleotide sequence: TGTGCTAGCAGCCCCTTAGAGCTGAACACTGAAGCTTTCTTT. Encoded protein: CASSPLELNTEAFF.

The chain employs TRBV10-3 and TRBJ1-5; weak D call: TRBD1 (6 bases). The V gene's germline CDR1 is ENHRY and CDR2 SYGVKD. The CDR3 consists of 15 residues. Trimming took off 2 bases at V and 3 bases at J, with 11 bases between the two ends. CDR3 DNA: TGTGCCATCAGTGAGGGGAACAGGGTCAATCAGCCCCAGCATTTT. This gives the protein CAISEGNRVNQPQHF.

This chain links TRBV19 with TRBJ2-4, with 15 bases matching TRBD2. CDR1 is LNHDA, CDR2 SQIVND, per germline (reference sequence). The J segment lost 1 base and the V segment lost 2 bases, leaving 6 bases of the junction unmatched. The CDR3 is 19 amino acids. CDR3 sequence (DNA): TGTGCCAGTAGTATAACGGGACTAGCGGGGGGTTTTGCCAAAAACATTCAGTACTTC. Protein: CASSITGLAGGFAKNIQYF.

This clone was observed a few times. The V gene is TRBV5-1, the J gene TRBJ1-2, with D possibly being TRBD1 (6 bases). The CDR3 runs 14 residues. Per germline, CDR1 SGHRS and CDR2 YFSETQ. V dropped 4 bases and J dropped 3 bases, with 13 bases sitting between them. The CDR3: CASSPGQGDYGYTF. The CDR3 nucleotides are TGCGCCAGCAGCCCGGGACAAGGAGACTATGGCTACACCTTC.

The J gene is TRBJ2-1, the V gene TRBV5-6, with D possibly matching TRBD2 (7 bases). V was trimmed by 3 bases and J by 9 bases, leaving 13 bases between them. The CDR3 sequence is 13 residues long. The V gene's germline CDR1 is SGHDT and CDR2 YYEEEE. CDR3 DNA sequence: TGTGCCAGCAGCTATCGGGGGGCGGCTGAGCAGTTCTTC. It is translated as CASSYRGAAEQFF. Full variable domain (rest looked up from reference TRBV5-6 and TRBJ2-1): DAGVTQSPTHLIKTRGQQVTLRCSPKSGHDTVSWYQQALGQGPQFIFQYYEEEERQRGNFPDRFSGHQFPNYSSELNVNALLLGDSALYLCASSYRGAAEQFFGPGTRLTVL.

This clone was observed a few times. The CDR3 is CASSLGEVAFF. CDR3 nucleotides: TGCGCCAGCAGCTTGGGTGAGGTGGCTTTCTTT. This chain joins TRBV5-1 and TRBJ1-1; D uncertain. Germline-derived CDR1 and CDR2 are SGHRS and YFSETQ. Deletions cut 0 bases from V and 11 bases from J, with 8 bases between. The CDR3 spans 11 residues.

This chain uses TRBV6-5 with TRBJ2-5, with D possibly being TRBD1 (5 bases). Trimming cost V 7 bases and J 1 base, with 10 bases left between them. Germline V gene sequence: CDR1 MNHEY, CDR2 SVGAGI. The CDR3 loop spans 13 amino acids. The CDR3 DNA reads TGTGCCAGCAAGCAGGGCAGCCAAGAGACCCAGTACTTC. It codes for CASKQGSQETQYF.

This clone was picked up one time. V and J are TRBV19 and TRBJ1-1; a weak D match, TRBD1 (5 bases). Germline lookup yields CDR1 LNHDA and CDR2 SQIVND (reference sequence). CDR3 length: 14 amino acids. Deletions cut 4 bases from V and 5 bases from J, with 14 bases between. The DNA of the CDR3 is TGTGCCAGTAGTAGGGATCGAAGGGGTACTGAAGCTTTCTTT. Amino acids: CASSRDRRGTEAFF.

The CDR3 sequence: CASSRRRDNSPLHF. CDR3 coding DNA: TGTGCCAGCAGCCGCAGACGGGATAATTCACCCCTCCACTTT. The J gene is TRBJ1-6, the V gene TRBV7-9; the D is unclear. The CDR3 runs to 14 residues. V lost 5 bases and J 5 bases, leaving 10 bases between the germline ends. Germline V lookup: CDR1 SEHNR, CDR2 FQNEAQ (reference sequence).

CDR3 in amino acids: CASTELQNTEAFF. CDR3 coding DNA: TGTGCCAGCACCGAACTGCAGAACACTGAAGCTTTCTTT. The chain combines TRBV2 with TRBJ1-1, with D unresolved. This CDR3 comprises 13 residues. Trimming shortened V by 7 bases and J by 1 base, and 10 bases separated the two germline ends. The V gene's germline CDR1 is SNHLY and CDR2 FYNNEI.

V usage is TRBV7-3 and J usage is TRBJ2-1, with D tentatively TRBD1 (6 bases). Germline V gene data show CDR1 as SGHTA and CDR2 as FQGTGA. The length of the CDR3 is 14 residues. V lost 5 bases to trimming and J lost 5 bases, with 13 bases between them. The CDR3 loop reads CASSLDRSDNEQFF. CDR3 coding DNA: TGTGCCAGCAGCCTAGACAGGTCCGACAATGAGCAGTTCTTC.

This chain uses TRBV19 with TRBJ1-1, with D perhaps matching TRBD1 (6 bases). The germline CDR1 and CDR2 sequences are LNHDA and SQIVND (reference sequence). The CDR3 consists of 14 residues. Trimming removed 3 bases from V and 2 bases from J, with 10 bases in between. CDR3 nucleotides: TGTGCCAGTAGTATGCAGGGGATCAACACTGAAGCTTTCTTT. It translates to CASSMQGINTEAFF.

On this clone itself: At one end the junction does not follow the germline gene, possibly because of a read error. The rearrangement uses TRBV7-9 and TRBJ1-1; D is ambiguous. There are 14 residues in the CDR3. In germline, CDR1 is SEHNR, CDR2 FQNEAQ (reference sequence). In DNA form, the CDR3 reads TGTTCCAGCAGCTACCAAAACCGGGAGACTGAAGCTTTCTTT. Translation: CSSSYQNRETEAFF.

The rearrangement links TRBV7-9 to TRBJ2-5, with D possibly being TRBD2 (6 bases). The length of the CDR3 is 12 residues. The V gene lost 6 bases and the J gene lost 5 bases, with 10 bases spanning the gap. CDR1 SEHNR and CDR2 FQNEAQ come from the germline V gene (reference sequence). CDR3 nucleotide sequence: TGTGCCAGCAGACTAGCTCTTGAGACCCAGTACTTC. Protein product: CASRLALETQYF.